The source of this T cell receptor (beta chain) is a study of shared clonotypes between healthy human individuals. Across the study: Donors were two women and a few men aged 18 to 49.

In the authors' workflow: ImmunoSEQ sequences covered only the junction and lacked quality scores; filtering therefore differed. This table comes from immunoSEQ multiplex PCR, and its TCRdb copy is limited to in-frame clones, with some not included. That table gives V, J and clone size, and the DNA gave D and trimming. The data hold about 1.1 million clones, with roughly 77% observed a single time. CDR1 is SGHTA, CDR2 FQGNSA, per germline. Trimming took 6 bases from V and 4 from J; bases not matched to a gene: 10. The CDR3 contains 16 residues. Naive CD45RA+ and memory CD45RA-negative subsets were split from CD4+ cells.

The chain is built from TRBV7-2 and TRBJ2-7, with 12 bases lining up with TRBD2. The receptor comes from a man aged 18-30 years in good health. Some clones in this sample may be carry-over from other donors' samples. Sequenced material: memory CD4+ T cells from PBMCs. The subset was: CD45RA-negative fraction. CDR3 protein: CASSSGLAGFGYEQYF. The CDR3 DNA sequence: TGTGCCAGCAGTTCTGGACTAGCGGGATTTGGGTACGAGCAGTACTTC. Looking up the rest from reference TRBV7-2 and TRBJ2-7 gives the full variable domain: GAGVSQSPSNKVTEKGKDVELRCDPISGHTALYWYRQSLGQGLEFLIYFQGNSAPDKSGLPSDRFSAERTGGSVSTLTIQRTQQEDSAVYLCASSSGLAGFGYEQYFGPGTRLTVT.